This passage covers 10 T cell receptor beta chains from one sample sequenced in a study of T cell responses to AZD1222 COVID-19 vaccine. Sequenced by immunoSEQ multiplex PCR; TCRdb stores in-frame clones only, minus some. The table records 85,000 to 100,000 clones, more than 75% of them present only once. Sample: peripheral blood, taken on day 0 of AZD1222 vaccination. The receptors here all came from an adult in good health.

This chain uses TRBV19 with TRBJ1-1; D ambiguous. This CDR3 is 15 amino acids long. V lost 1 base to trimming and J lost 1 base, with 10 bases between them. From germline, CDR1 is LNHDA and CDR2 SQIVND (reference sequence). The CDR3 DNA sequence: TGTGCCAGTAGTATAGGGTCAATCACGAACACTGAAGCTTTCTTT. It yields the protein CASSIGSITNTEAFF.

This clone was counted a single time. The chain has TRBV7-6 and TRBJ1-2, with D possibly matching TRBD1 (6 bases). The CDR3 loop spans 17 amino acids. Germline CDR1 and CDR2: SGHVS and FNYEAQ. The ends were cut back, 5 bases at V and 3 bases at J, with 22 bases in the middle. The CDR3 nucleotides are TGTGCCAGCAGCCTACTGTACGGGGGGGGCAAGGACTATGGCTACACCTTC. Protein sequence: CASSLLYGGGKDYGYTF.

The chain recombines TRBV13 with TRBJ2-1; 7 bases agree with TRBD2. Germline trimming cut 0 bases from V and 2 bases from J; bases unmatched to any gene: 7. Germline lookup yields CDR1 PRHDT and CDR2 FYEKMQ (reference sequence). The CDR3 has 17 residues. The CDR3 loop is CASSLGLGLDPYNEQFF. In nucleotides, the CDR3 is TGTGCCAGCAGCTTAGGCCTTGGACTAGACCCCTACAATGAGCAGTTCTTC.

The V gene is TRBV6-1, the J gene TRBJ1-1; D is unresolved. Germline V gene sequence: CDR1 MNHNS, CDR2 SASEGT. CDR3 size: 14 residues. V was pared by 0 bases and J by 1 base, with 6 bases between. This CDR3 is CASSEAPPNTEAFF. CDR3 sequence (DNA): TGTGCCAGCAGTGAAGCACCCCCGAACACTGAAGCTTTCTTT.

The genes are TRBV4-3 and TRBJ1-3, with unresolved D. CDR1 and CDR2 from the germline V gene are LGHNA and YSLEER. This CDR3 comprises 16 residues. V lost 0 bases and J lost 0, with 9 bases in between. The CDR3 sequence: CASSQDFGLSGNTIYF. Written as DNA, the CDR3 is TGCGCCAGCAGCCAAGATTTCGGCCTCTCTGGAAACACCATATATTTT.

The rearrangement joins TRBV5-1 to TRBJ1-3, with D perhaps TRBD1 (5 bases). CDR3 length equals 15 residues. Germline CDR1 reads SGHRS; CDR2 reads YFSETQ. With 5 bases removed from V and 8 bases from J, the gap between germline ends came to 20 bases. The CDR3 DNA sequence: TGCGCCAGCAGTGTTCGGGGCCGAGACGGCGACACCATATATTTT. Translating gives CASSVRGRDGDTIYF. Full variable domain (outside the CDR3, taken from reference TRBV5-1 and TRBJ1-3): KAGVTQTPRYLIKTRGQQVTLSCSPISGHRSVSWYQQTPGQGLQFLFEYFSETQRNKGNFPGRFSGRQFSNSRSEMNVSTLELGDSALYLCASSVRGRDGDTIYFGEGSWLTVV.

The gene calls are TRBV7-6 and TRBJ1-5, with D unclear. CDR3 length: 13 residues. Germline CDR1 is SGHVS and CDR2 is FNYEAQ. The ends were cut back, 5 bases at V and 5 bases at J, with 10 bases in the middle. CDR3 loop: CASSLMKDQPQHF. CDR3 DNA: TGTGCCAGCAGCCTAATGAAGGATCAGCCCCAGCATTTT.

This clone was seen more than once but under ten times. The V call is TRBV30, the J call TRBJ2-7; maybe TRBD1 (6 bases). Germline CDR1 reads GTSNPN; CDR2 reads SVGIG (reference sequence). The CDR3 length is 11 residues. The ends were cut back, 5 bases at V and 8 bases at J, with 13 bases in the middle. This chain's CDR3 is CAWGYRDQQYF. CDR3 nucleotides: TGTGCCTGGGGATACAGGGATCAGCAGTACTTC.

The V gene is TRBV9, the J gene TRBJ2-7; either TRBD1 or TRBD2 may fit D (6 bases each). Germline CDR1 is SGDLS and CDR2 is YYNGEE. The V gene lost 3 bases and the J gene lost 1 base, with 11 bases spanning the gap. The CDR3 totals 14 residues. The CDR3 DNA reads TGTGCCAGCAGCGAGGGGGACTCGTCCTACGAGCAGTACTTC. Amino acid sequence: CASSEGDSSYEQYF.

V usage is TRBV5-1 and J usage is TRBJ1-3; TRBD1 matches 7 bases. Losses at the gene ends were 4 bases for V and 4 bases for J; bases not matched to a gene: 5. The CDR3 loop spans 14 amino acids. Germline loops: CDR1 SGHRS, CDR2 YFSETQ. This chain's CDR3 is CASSPGGMGNTIYF. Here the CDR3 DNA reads TGCGCCAGCAGCCCAGGGGGAATGGGAAACACCATATATTTT.